A single T cell receptor (beta chain) is shown here with its context. Its specificity is not known. The second PCR ran about 6 to 12 cycles with a sample-barcoded 5' primer and J-beta primers. TCRdb processed the 5' RACE reads anew with MiXCR; each CDR3 protein has one entry. There are hundreds of thousands of distinct CDR3 sequences in the sample; around 68% occur only once, and around a quarter lies in the top ten. The sample originates from a study of blood T cells in healthy people across ages. General observations from the study: Higher diversity and more naive CD4+ cells were features of long-lived donors, compared to aged donors.

What was sequenced was blood. The origin of this receptor is a man aged 25-45 years in good health.

The CDR3 DNA reads TGTGCCAGCAGCTCCCCAAGGCGGGGGGGGTTCGATGAGCAGTTCTTC. Translated, it gives CASSSPRRGGFDEQFF. V usage is TRBV7-9 and J usage is TRBJ2-1; 9 bases match TRBD2. CDR1 and CDR2 from the germline V gene are SEHNR and FQNEAQ (reference sequence). V lost 4 bases, J lost 8 bases, and 12 bases stayed unmatched. CDR3 length: 16 residues.